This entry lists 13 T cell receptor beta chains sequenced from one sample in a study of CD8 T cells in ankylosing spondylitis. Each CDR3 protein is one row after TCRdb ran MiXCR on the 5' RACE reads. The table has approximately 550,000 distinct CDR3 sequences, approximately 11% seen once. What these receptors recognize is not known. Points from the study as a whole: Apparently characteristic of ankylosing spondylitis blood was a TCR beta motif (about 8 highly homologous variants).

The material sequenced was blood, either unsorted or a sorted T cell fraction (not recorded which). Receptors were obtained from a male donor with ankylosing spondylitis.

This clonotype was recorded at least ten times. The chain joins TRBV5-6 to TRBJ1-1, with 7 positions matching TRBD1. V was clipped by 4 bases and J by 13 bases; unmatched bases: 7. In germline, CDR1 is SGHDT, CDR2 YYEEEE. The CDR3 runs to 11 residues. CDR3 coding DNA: TGTGCCAGCAGCGGGGGACAGAGGGTTTTCTTT. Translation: CASSGGQRVFF.

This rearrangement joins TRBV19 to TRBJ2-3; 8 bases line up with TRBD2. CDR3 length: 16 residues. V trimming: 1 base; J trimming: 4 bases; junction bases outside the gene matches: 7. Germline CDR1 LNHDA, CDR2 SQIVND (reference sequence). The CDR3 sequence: CASSIALSGNADTQYF. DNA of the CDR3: TGTGCCAGTAGTATAGCTCTTAGCGGGAACGCAGATACGCAGTATTTT.

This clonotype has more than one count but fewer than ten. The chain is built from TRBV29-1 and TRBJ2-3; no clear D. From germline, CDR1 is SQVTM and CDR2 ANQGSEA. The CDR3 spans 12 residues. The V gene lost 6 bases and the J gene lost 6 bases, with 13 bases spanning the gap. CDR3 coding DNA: TGCAGCGTGTACGCTCGAAGGGATACGCAGTATTTT. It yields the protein CSVYARRDTQYF.

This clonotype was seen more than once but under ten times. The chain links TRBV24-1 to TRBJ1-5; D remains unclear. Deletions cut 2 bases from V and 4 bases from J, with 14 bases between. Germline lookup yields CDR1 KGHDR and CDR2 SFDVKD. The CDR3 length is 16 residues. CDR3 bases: TGTGCCACCAGTGATTCGGGAGCAGACCAAAATCAGCCCCAGCATTTT. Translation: CATSDSGADQNQPQHF.

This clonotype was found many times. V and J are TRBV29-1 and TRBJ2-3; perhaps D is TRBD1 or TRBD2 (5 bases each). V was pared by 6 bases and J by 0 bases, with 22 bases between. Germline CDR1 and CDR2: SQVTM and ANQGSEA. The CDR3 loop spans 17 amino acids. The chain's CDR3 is CSVPGPTALRSTDTQYF. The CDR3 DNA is TGCAGCGTCCCGGGACCGACGGCGCTTCGTAGCACAGATACGCAGTATTTT.

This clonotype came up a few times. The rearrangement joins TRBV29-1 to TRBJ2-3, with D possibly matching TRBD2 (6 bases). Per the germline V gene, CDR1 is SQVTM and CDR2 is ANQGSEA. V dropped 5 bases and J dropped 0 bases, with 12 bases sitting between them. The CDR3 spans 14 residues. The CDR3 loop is CSVLREASTDTQYF. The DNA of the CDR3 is TGCAGCGTTTTGCGGGAAGCCAGCACAGATACGCAGTATTTT.

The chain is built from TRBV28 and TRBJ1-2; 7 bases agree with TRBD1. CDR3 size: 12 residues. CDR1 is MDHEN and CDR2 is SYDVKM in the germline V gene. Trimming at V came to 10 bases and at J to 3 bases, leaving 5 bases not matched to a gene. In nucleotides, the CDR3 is TGTGCCACTCAGGGGGACCACTATGGCTACACCTTC. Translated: CATQGDHYGYTF.

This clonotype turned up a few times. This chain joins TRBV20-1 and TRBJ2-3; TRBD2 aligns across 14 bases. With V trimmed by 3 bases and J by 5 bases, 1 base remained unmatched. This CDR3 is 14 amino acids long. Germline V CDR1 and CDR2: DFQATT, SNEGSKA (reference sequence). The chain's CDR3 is CSARGTSGRDTQYF. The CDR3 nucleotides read TGCAGTGCTAGGGGGACTAGCGGGAGAGATACGCAGTATTTT.

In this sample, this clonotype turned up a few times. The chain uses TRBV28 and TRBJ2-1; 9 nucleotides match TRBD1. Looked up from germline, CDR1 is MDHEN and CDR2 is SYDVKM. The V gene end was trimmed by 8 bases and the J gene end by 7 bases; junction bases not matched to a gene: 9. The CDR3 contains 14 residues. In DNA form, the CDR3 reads TGTGCCAGCTTGAGGGACAGGGAGTTTAATGAGCAGTTCTTC. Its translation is CASLRDREFNEQFF.

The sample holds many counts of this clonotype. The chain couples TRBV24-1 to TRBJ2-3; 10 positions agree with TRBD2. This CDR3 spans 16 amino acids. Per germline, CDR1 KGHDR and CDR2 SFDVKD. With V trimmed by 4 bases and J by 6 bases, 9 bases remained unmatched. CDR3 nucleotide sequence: TGTGCCACCAGTGAAAGTTTAGCGGGAGGTATTGATACGCAGTATTTT. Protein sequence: CATSESLAGGIDTQYF.

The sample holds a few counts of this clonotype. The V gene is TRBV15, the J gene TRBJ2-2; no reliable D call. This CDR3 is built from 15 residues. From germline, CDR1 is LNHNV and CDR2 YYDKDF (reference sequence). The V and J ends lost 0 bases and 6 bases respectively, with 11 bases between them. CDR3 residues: CATSRDLADSGELFF. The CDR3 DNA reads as TGTGCCACCAGCAGAGATCTGGCGGATTCCGGGGAGCTGTTTTTT.

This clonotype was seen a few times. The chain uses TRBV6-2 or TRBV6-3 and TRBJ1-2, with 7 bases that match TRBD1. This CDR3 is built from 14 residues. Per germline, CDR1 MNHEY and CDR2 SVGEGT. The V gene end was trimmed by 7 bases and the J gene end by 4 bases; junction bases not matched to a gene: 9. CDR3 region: CASTAPGQPYGYTF. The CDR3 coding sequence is TGTGCCAGCACCGCTCCGGGACAGCCCTATGGCTACACCTTC.

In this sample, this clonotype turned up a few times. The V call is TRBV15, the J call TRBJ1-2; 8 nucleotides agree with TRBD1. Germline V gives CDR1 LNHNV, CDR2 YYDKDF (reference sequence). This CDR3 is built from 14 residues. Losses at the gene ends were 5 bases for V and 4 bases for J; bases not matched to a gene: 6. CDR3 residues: CATSSDRGAYGYTF. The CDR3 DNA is TGTGCCACCAGCTCCGACAGGGGAGCCTATGGCTACACCTTC.